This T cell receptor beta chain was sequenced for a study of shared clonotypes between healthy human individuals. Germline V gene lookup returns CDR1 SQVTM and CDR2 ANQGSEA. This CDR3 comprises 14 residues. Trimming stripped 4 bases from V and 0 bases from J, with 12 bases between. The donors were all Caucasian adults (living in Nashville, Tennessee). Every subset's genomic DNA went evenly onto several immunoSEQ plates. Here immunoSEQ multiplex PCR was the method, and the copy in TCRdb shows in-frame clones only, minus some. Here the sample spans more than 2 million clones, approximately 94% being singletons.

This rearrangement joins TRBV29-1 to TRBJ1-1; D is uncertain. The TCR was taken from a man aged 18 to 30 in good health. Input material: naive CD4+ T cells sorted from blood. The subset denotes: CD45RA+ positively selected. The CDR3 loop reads CSVATTSMNTEAFF. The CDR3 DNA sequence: TGCAGCGTTGCGACGACATCCATGAACACTGAAGCTTTCTTT.